The 4 T cell receptor beta chains below all came from one sample that was sequenced in a study of identical twins. Via MiXCR, TCRdb re-called the 5' RACE reads, giving one row per CDR3 protein. The table has about 700,000 distinct CDR3 sequences, 5.5% to 6.5% seen once. What was sequenced was naive T cells sorted from blood. All receptors come from a young man in good health.

In its sample, this clonotype was seen a few times. V usage is TRBV6-2 or TRBV6-3 and J usage is TRBJ1-3, with a weak D call TRBD1 (5 bases). This CDR3 has 14 residues. Between the trimmed V and J ends, which lost 6 bases and 4 bases, there was a span of 13 bases. Per germline, CDR1 MNHEY and CDR2 SVGEGT. This CDR3 is CASRRRQIGNTIYF. The DNA of the CDR3 is TGTGCCAGCAGACGCAGACAGATAGGAAACACCATATATTTT.

This clonotype came up a few times. CDR3 coding DNA: TGTGCCAGCAAAGGTCAGGGGCCCCAAGAGACCCAGTACTTC. This translates into CASKGQGPQETQYF. The chain is built from TRBV2 and TRBJ2-5, with D possibly being TRBD1 (6 bases). Germline values: CDR1 SNHLY, CDR2 FYNNEI. Trimming pared 7 bases from V and 1 base from J, leaving 13 bases between. This CDR3 has 14 residues.

This clonotype was seen repeatedly, ten times or more. J is TRBJ2-2 and V is TRBV11-3; 7 bases agree with TRBD1. The CDR3 totals 13 residues. Trimming at V came to 8 bases and at J to 2 bases, leaving 2 bases not matched to a gene. CDR1 and CDR2 (germline): SGHNT, YENEEA. The CDR3 reads CASGTVNTGELFF. The DNA for the CDR3 is TGTGCCAGCGGGACAGTAAACACCGGGGAGCTGTTTTTT.

This clonotype was detected many times. V and J are TRBV5-1 and TRBJ1-1; no clear D gene. The germline gives CDR1 SGHRS, CDR2 YFSETQ. Trimming stripped 3 bases from V and 6 bases from J, with 9 bases between. This CDR3 spans 12 amino acids. CDR3: CASSSKRAEAFF. The DNA of the CDR3 is TGCGCCAGCAGCTCCAAGAGGGCTGAAGCTTTCTTT.